The subject of this entry is one T cell receptor beta chain. What it binds is not known. This CDR3 contains 12 residues. Germline assignment: CDR1 GTSNPN and CDR2 SVGIG (reference sequence). The V gene lost 7 bases and the J gene lost 6 bases, with 14 bases spanning the gap. The treatment was: oral pan-JAK inhibitor, 5-10 mg twice daily. Punch biopsies of lesional scalp, plus peripheral blood, were taken from alopecia areata patients. This record comes from a study of CD8+ T cells in alopecia areata. The wider study: Treatment of the treated patients consisted of oral tofacitinib, 5 to 10 mg twice daily. Study-wide results and limits: There was only one nonresponder, so it was unclear how baseline CD8+ expansion relates to response. In scalp and blood, many expanded lesional clones persisted during tofacitinib.

cDNA reverse transcribed from extracted RNA served as the sequencing template. The method was immunoSEQ multiplex PCR; TCRdb's version includes in-frame clones alone and lacks a portion of them. The sample shows over 85,000 clones, about two thirds of them seen only once. The starting material was CD8+ T cells sorted from blood, obtained at week 44, from a patient treated with tofacitinib. This clonotype was sampled from a human donor with alopecia areata. V usage is TRBV30 and J usage is TRBJ2-3, with D perhaps matching TRBD1 or TRBD2 (5 bases each). The CDR3 DNA follows: TGTGCCTCCGGGGCCCCCATCGATACGCAGTATTTT. It specifies CASGAPIDTQYF.